A selection of T cell receptor beta chains follows, all from one sample in a study of cytomegalovirus exposure and HLA in healthy donors. This table comes from immunoSEQ multiplex PCR, and its TCRdb copy is limited to in-frame clones, with some not included. The data contain 200,000 to 250,000 clones, around 83% of them seen just once; the ten biggest clones take up less than 3%. Sequenced sample: PBMCs. The origin of the receptors is a woman in her thirties or forties in good health and CMV-seronegative. Both conserved end residues are part of each CDR3. The D gene is left open where the match is weak. Clone size is given for some rows only: seen once, a few or many times, or a class if the clone is expanded.

J	size	D	V	CDR3	DNA
TRBJ2-1	once	.	TRBV6-5	CASSSNYNEQFF	TGTGCCAGCAGTTCCAATTACAATGAGCAGTTCTTC
TRBJ2-6	.	.	TRBV2	CARFPGGAGANVLTF	TGTGCCAGGTTCCCGGGGGGCGCGGGGGCCAACGTCCTGACTTTC
TRBJ1-4	once	.	TRBV2	CASSEAGGLSEKLFF	TGTGCCAGCAGTGAAGCGGGAGGGTTGAGTGAAAAACTGTTTTTT
TRBJ2-2	.	.	TRBV6-1	CASRDFWNTGELFF	TGTGCCAGCAGGGACTTTTGGAACACCGGGGAGCTGTTTTTT
TRBJ2-7	few	TRBD2	TRBV7-2	CASSSRTSGEQYF	TGTGCCAGCAGCTCCCGGACTAGCGGGGAGCAGTACTTC
TRBJ1-1	.	.	TRBV5-1	CASSRDSQKAFF	TGCGCCAGCAGCCGGGATAGCCAGAAAGCTTTCTTT
TRBJ1-2	.	.	TRBV27	CASSLSYGTFFYGYTF	TGTGCCAGCAGTTTATCGTACGGGACATTTTTTTATGGCTACACCTTC
TRBJ2-1	.	.	TRBV5-1	CASLPEEGGNEQFF	TGCGCCAGCCTCCCGGAGGAGGGAGGTAATGAGCAGTTCTTC
TRBJ1-5	.	TRBD1	TRBV30	CASTGTGKNQPQHF	TGTGCCAGCACCGGGACAGGGAAGAATCAGCCCCAGCATTTT
TRBJ1-2	.	.	TRBV6-6	CASIGTQGGYTF	TGTGCCAGCATCGGGACACAAGGTGGCTACACCTTC
TRBJ2-7	.	.	TRBV7-6	CASRPTGSSYEQYF	TGTGCCAGCAGACCTACTGGGAGCTCCTACGAGCAGTACTTC
TRBJ1-5	.	TRBD1	TRBV28	CASSPWDSSNQPQHF	TGTGCCAGCAGTCCCTGGGACAGTAGCAATCAGCCCCAGCATTTT
TRBJ2-1	.	TRBD2	TRBV13	CASSPGTSGSGNEQFF	TGTGCCAGCAGCCCCGGGACTAGCGGGAGTGGCAATGAGCAGTTCTTC
TRBJ1-1	.	TRBD1	TRBV6-5	CASSLNRGPEAFF	TGTGCCAGCAGCTTAAACAGGGGCCCTGAAGCTTTCTTT
TRBJ1-2	few	TRBD1	TRBV19	CASSMVPDRGNGYTF	TGTGCCAGTAGTATGGTACCGGACAGGGGAAATGGCTACACCTTC
TRBJ2-1	.	TRBD2	TRBV5-1	CASSLGTSGINEQFF	TGCGCCAGCAGCTTGGGGACTAGCGGGATCAATGAGCAGTTCTTC
TRBJ2-1	.	TRBD1	TRBV5-4	CASTITGVAGEQFF	TGTGCCAGCACCATAACAGGGGTCGCCGGTGAGCAGTTCTTC
TRBJ2-7	.	TRBD1	TRBV29-1	CSAAGQGLGEQYF	TGCAGCGCCGCTGGACAGGGCCTGGGCGAGCAGTACTTC
TRBJ2-1	.	TRBD1	TRBV7-9	CASSAGTGGSEQFF	TGTGCCAGCAGCGCCGGGACAGGGGGCTCTGAGCAGTTCTTC
TRBJ1-2	.	TRBD1	TRBV9	CASSARDRAVGYTF	TGTGCCAGCAGCGCCCGGGACAGGGCAGTTGGCTACACCTTC
TRBJ2-1	.	TRBD2	TRBV19	CASSMVGSGANEQFF	TGTGCCAGTAGTATGGTCGGTAGCGGGGCTAATGAGCAGTTCTTC
TRBJ1-5	.	.	TRBV19	CASSLLNQPQHF	TGTGCCAGTAGTCTCCTAAATCAGCCCCAGCATTTT
TRBJ2-2	.	TRBD2	TRBV4-1	CASSPHSLAGGLNTGELFF	TGCGCCAGCAGCCCGCACTCCTTAGCGGGAGGGCTAAACACCGGGGAGCTGTTTTTT
TRBJ1-1	few	.	TRBV19	CASSIGRNEAFF	TGTGCCAGTAGTATAGGGCGGAATGAAGCTTTCTTT
TRBJ2-2	once	TRBD2	TRBV5-1	CASSEFLAGAGELFF	TGCGCCAGCAGCGAATTTTTAGCGGGAGCCGGGGAGCTGTTTTTT
TRBJ2-1	.	TRBD2	TRBV7-9	CASSSVGGSYEQFF	TGTGCCAGCAGCTCGGTCGGCGGGAGCTATGAGCAGTTCTTC
TRBJ2-1	.	.	TRBV25-1	CASSSSAIREQFF	TGTGCCAGCAGTTCGTCTGCGATCAGGGAGCAGTTCTTC
TRBJ2-7	.	.	TRBV5-1	CASSLQGNHEQYF	TGCGCCAGCAGCTTGCAGGGGAACCACGAGCAGTACTTC
TRBJ2-7	.	.	TRBV7-9	CASSRTGVVDEQYF	TGTGCCAGCAGCCGTACAGGTGTAGTGGACGAGCAGTACTTC
TRBJ2-7	.	.	TRBV10-3	CAIRAREPLFEQYF	TGTGCCATCAGGGCGAGGGAGCCCCTTTTCGAGCAGTACTTC
TRBJ2-3	once	.	TRBV20-1	CSAPGDTQYF	TGCAGTGCCCCCGGAGATACGCAGTATTTT
TRBJ2-7	.	.	TRBV6-5	CASRNNYEQYF	TGTGCCAGCAGAAACAACTACGAGCAGTACTTC
TRBJ2-2	.	.	TRBV5-1	CASSLAGRVVGELFF	TGCGCCAGCAGCTTGGCCGGGAGAGTGGTCGGGGAGCTGTTTTTT
TRBJ2-1	few	TRBD2	TRBV28	CASSELAEYNEQFF	TGTGCCAGCAGTGAACTAGCGGAGTACAATGAGCAGTTCTTC
TRBJ1-1	.	TRBD1	TRBV9	CASSVDPTGRTEAFF	TGTGCCAGCAGCGTAGACCCGACAGGGAGGACTGAAGCTTTCTTT
TRBJ1-4	.	TRBD1	TRBV5-1	CASSTARGGQGGEKLFF	TGCGCCAGCAGCACCGCGAGAGGGGGACAGGGAGGTGAAAAACTGTTTTTT
TRBJ1-4	.	TRBD1	TRBV7-9	CASSLARTGPEKLFF	TGTGCCAGCAGCTTAGCCCGGACAGGGCCCGAAAAACTGTTTTTT
TRBJ1-2	.	TRBD1	TRBV4-1	CASSQPRRGHTFGYTF	TGCGCCAGCAGCCAACCGCGCAGGGGGCATACTTTCGGCTACACCTTC
TRBJ1-3	.	TRBD1	TRBV9	CASSKGQGLSPGNTIYF	TGTGCCAGCAGCAAGGGACAGGGATTGAGCCCTGGAAACACCATATATTTT